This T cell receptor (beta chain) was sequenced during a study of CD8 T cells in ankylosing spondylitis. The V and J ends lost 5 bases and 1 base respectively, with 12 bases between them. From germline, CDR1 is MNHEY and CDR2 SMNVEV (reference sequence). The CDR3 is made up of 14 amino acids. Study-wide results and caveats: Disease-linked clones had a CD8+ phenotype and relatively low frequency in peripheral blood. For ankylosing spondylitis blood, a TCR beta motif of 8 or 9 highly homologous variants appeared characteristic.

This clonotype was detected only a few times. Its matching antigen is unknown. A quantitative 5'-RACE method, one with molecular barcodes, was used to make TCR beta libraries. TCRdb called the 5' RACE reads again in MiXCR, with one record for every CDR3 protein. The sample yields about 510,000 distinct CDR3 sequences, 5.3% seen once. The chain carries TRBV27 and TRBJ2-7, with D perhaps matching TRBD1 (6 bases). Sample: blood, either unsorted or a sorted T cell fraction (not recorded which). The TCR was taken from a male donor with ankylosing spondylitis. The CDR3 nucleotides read TGTGCCAGCAGTCCGTCGGACAGATCCTACGAGCAGTACTTC. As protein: CASSPSDRSYEQYF.